This T cell receptor beta chain originates from a study of cytomegalovirus exposure and HLA in healthy donors. Study background: HLA-typed donors were the source of about 85 million unique TCRs, which an early data release held. Regarding the study as a whole: The CMV antigen specificity of a few CMV-associated chains was confirmed through in vitro analysis. Information on immune exposure was restricted to one variable (CMV serostatus). The authors later found HLA-associated TCR beta chains more clonally expanded than equally common others.

This clone occurred once. The antigen remains undetermined. The trim removed 1 base at V and 9 bases at J, leaving 8 bases unmatched. This CDR3 is built from 13 residues. Germline CDR1 is SQVTM and CDR2 is ANQGSEA. PCR employed 60 Vbeta and 13 Jbeta primers. This table comes from immunoSEQ multiplex PCR, and its TCRdb copy is limited to in-frame clones, with some not included. The profile shows 160,000 or so clones, 80% to 90% of them singletons. Input material: PBMCs. This receptor was obtained from a man aged 45-65 years in good health and CMV-seropositive. The chain uses TRBV29-1 and TRBJ2-5, with 7 bases matching TRBD1. DNA for the CDR3: TGCAGCGTTGAAGTACAGGGGATGGCGGCCCAGTACTTC. This sequence encodes CSVEVQGMAAQYF.